These 32 T cell receptor beta chains share one sample of origin, sequenced in a study of blood T cells in healthy people across ages (dated by TCRdb to about 2015). The receptor library was made with 5' RACE. The listed sequencing device is Illumina HiSeq 2500. A second about 6 to 11 cycle PCR used a sample-barcoded 5' primer and a J-beta primer mix. The raw public data were reprocessed by TCRdb itself: fastp quality trimming at Q25, MiXCR clonotype calling, in-frame beta chains only. Rows with a matching CDR3 protein are joined into one entry that keeps the most common DNA and genes. Recorded for this sample are hundreds of thousands of distinct CDR3 sequences; 20% to 30% of them occurred a single time. The ten largest clonotypes hold over 2.5% of the sample. The same data also went into a second study, on T cells of mothers and their children.

Source material: blood. The receptors were gathered from a boy younger than 18 in good health.

The chain carries TRBV9 and TRBJ1-1, with D uncertain. Per the germline V gene, CDR1 is SGDLS and CDR2 is YYNGEE. CDR3 length: 13 amino acids. V dropped 3 bases and J dropped 3 bases, with 9 bases sitting between them. The CDR3 reads CASSAPTDTEAFF. CDR3 nucleotides: TGTGCCAGCAGCGCCCCAACAGACACTGAAGCTTTCTTT.

With regard to this clonotype: An end of the junction does not agree with germline; a read error may underlie this. This rearrangement joins TRBV5-5 to TRBJ2-2; D possibly corresponds to TRBD2 (5 bases). Looked up from germline, CDR1 is SGHKS and CDR2 is YYEKEE (reference sequence). CDR3 length: 16 amino acids. CDR3 residues: CASSPRRVPNTGELIF. The CDR3 coding sequence is TGTGCCAGCAGCCCACGGCGCGTACCGAACACCGGGGAGCTGATTTTT.

The chain uses TRBV5-1 and TRBJ1-2; the match to TRBD1 covers 10 bases. The CDR3 consists of 15 residues. Trimming took 0 bases from V and 8 from J; bases not matched to a gene: 7. Germline values: CDR1 SGHRS, CDR2 YFSETQ. CDR3 amino acids: CASSLGQGALGGYTF. The CDR3 nucleotides are TGCGCCAGCAGCTTGGGACAGGGGGCGCTTGGCGGCTACACCTTC.

The chain is built from TRBV20-1 and TRBJ2-7; 7 bases fit TRBD1. Per the germline V gene, CDR1 is DFQATT and CDR2 is SNEGSKA (reference sequence). V dropped 0 bases and J dropped 6; count of bases not matched to a gene: 8. The CDR3 is 14 amino acids. Here the CDR3 DNA reads TGCAGTGCTAGAGAAGGGGGCTTCCCCCTCGAGCAGTACTTC. It is translated as CSAREGGFPLEQYF.

The sample holds many counts of this clonotype. The chain carries TRBV7-2 and TRBJ1-4, with 9 bases aligning to TRBD1. V gave up 5 bases and J gave up 2 bases; unmatched junction bases: 3. This CDR3 region has 15 residues. Per the germline V gene, CDR1 is SGHTA and CDR2 is FQGNSA. CDR3 sequence (DNA): TGTGCCAGCAGCCGGGACAGGGCGACTAATGAAAAACTGTTTTTT. It encodes CASSRDRATNEKLFF.

The sample holds a few counts of this clonotype. V usage is TRBV20-1 and J usage is TRBJ2-2; D unclear. The CDR3 has 16 residues. Deletions cut 0 bases from V and 1 base from J, with 12 bases between. Germline V gene sequence: CDR1 DFQATT, CDR2 SNEGSKA (reference sequence). The chain's CDR3 is CSARDRGRLNTGELFF. The DNA of the CDR3 is TGCAGTGCTAGAGATAGAGGACGGTTGAACACCGGGGAGCTGTTTTTT.

The V call is TRBV29-1, the J call TRBJ2-6; D is possibly TRBD2 (6 bases). With 7 bases removed from V and 4 bases from J, the gap between germline ends came to 8 bases. The length of the CDR3 is 12 residues. Germline CDR1 is SQVTM and CDR2 is ANQGSEA. The DNA for the CDR3 is TGCAGCGCGGGGGACGGGGCCAACGTCCTGACTTTC. This sequence encodes CSAGDGANVLTF.

The chain joins TRBV6-1 to TRBJ2-3, with 9 bases aligning to TRBD2. After removal of 3 bases from V and 6 bases from J, the junction contained 16 bases not matched to a gene. This CDR3 region has 18 residues. Germline V gene data show CDR1 as MNHNS and CDR2 as SASEGT. The CDR3 loop is CASSEDMGSGGLGDTQYF. For the CDR3, the DNA is TGTGCCAGCAGTGAGGACATGGGTAGCGGGGGCCTCGGGGATACGCAGTATTTT.

The V and J genes are TRBV2 and TRBJ2-1; 15 bases align to TRBD2. The junction had 9 bases not matched to a gene; V was cut back by 2 bases and J by 10 bases. This CDR3 is 17 amino acids long. Germline values: CDR1 SNHLY, CDR2 FYNNEI. Here the CDR3 reads CASSEKLGLAGGREQFF. CDR3 DNA sequence: TGTGCCAGCAGTGAAAAATTGGGACTAGCGGGGGGACGAGAGCAGTTCTTC.

This clonotype was found many times. DNA of the CDR3: TGTGCCAGCAGCAGAGGAGGTTACCAAGAGACCCAGTACTTC. Translating it yields CASSRGGYQETQYF. The chain uses TRBV12-3 or TRBV12-4 and TRBJ2-5; possibly TRBD2 for D (5 bases). The CDR3 is 14 amino acids. V lost 6 bases, J lost 0 bases, and 11 bases lay in between.

This clonotype was counted only a few times. The chain is built from TRBV12-3 or TRBV12-4 and TRBJ1-3; no firm D call. The V end was cut by 6 bases, the J end by 3 bases, with 9 bases between. The CDR3 is 13 residues long. The chain's CDR3 is CASRPNSGNTIYF. CDR3 coding DNA: TGTGCCAGCAGACCAAACAGTGGAAACACCATATATTTT.

This clonotype was counted only a few times. The chain recombines TRBV3-1 with TRBJ1-3; no clear D. Germline lookup yields CDR1 LGHDT and CDR2 YNNKEL (reference sequence). This CDR3 region has 15 residues. V lost 3 bases and J 4 bases, leaving 13 bases between the germline ends. In DNA, the CDR3 is TGTGCCAGCAGCCATCAATGGGTCTCGGGAAACACCATATATTTT. Translation gives CASSHQWVSGNTIYF.

This clonotype showed up many times. One end of the junction fails to match germline, which may point to a read error. V is TRBV5-1 and J is TRBJ1-4; 11 positions match TRBD1. There are 14 residues in the CDR3. The germline CDR1 and CDR2 sequences are SGHRS and YFSETQ. CDR3 sequence reads: CASSLGDRGEKLFF. The DNA of the CDR3 is TGTGCCAGCAGCCTTGGGGACAGGGGGGAAAAACTGTTTTTT.

This clonotype has just one count. The rearrangement uses TRBV4-2 and TRBJ2-2, with D possibly TRBD2 on 6 matching bases. The V end lost 2 bases, the J end lost 5 bases, and 15 bases lay between the germline ends. The germline CDR1 and CDR2 sequences are LGHNA and YNFKEQ. The CDR3 runs 16 residues. CDR3 region: CASSQRGTPPTGELFF. CDR3 coding DNA: TGTGCCAGCAGCCAACGGGGGACTCCTCCGACCGGGGAGCTGTTTTTT.

This chain joins TRBV20-1 and TRBJ1-1; tentative D call: TRBD1 (5 bases). The CDR3 runs 14 residues. Germline V gives CDR1 DFQATT, CDR2 SNEGSKA (reference sequence). V gave up 5 bases and J gave up 6 bases, with 19 bases separating them. Written as DNA, the CDR3 is TGCAGTGCTCCACGACAGACTGGATGGGCTGAAGCTTTCTTT. It codes for CSAPRQTGWAEAFF.

This clonotype was found a few times. The rearrangement links TRBV15 to TRBJ2-1; possibly TRBD2 for D (7 bases). The CDR3 extends over 16 amino acids. Trimming removed 5 bases from V and 6 bases from J, with 20 bases in between. Germline V CDR1 and CDR2: LNHNV, YYDKDF (reference sequence). Written as DNA, the CDR3 is TGTGCCACCAGCCCTAAGGGGGAGACTAGCCCCAATGAGCAGTTCTTC. It is translated as CATSPKGETSPNEQFF.

The gene calls are TRBV7-9 and TRBJ2-7; D may be TRBD1 (5 bases). This CDR3 contains 14 residues. With 3 bases removed from V and 3 bases from J, the gap between germline ends came to 12 bases. Germline CDR1 SEHNR, CDR2 FQNEAQ (reference sequence). CDR3 residues: CASSFQRGGYEQYF. CDR3 coding DNA: TGTGCCAGCAGCTTTCAAAGGGGCGGCTACGAGCAGTACTTC.

This clonotype appeared a few times. The V and J genes are TRBV12-3 or TRBV12-4 and TRBJ1-2, with 12 positions matching TRBD1. The CDR3 contains 14 residues. Unmatched junction bases numbered 5, after V lost 4 bases and J lost 8 bases. In nucleotides, the CDR3 is TGTGCCAGCAGTTCGGGGGACAGGGGGCGAGGCTACACCTTC. Encoded protein: CASSSGDRGRGYTF.

As DNA, the CDR3 is TGTGCCAGCAGGTCCCGGGAGGCGGTAGAGACCCAGTACTTC. Protein: CASRSREAVETQYF. The genes are TRBV12-3 or TRBV12-4 and TRBJ2-5; the match to TRBD2 covers 7 bases. V lost 6 bases, J lost 4 bases, and 8 bases stayed unmatched. The CDR3 covers 14 residues.

The chain is built from TRBV5-1 and TRBJ1-2; the match to TRBD1 covers 9 bases. From germline, CDR1 is SGHRS and CDR2 YFSETQ. With V trimmed by 3 bases and J by 4 bases, 10 bases remained unmatched. The CDR3 spans 16 residues. The CDR3 reads CASSSQPGQGLYGYTF. The CDR3 DNA sequence: TGCGCCAGCAGCTCCCAACCGGGACAGGGCCTCTATGGCTACACCTTC.

This clonotype occurred a few times. V and J are TRBV5-5 and TRBJ2-7, with D unresolved. The CDR3 totals 14 residues. Germline V gene sequence: CDR1 SGHKS, CDR2 YYEKEE (reference sequence). Trimming cost V 4 bases and J 0 bases, with 11 bases left between them. The CDR3 coding sequence is TGTGCCAGCAGCCGGTGGGGTCCCTCCTACGAGCAGTACTTC. Translation: CASSRWGPSYEQYF.

This clonotype was detected many times. The rearrangement uses TRBV20-1 and TRBJ2-1; 13 nucleotides align to TRBD2. The V segment lost 6 bases and the J segment 3 bases; nucleotides outside the gene matches: 8. Germline CDR1 DFQATT, CDR2 SNEGSKA (reference sequence). This CDR3 region has 16 residues. CDR3 protein: CSAEPTSGGNYNEQFF. The CDR3 DNA follows: TGCAGTGCCGAACCGACTAGCGGGGGGAACTACAATGAGCAGTTCTTC.

The J gene is TRBJ1-2, the V gene TRBV6-6, with TRBD1 as a possible D gene (6 bases). This CDR3 comprises 13 residues. Germline values: CDR1 MNHNY, CDR2 SVGAGI (reference sequence). V dropped 2 bases and J dropped 3 bases, with 7 bases sitting between them. The CDR3, as DNA: TGTGCCAGCAGTTACGGGGGCTACTATGGCTACACCTTC. This translates into CASSYGGYYGYTF.

The genes are TRBV18 and TRBJ1-2, with TRBD1 matching over 9 bases. Germline V CDR1 and CDR2: KGHSH, LQKENI. This CDR3 has 15 amino acids. V lost 3 bases to trimming and J lost 3 bases; unmatched junction nucleotides: 5. CDR3 nucleotide sequence: TGTGCCAGCTCACCCGGGACAGGGAGAGACTATGGCTACACCTTC. Translation gives CASSPGTGRDYGYTF.

The gene calls are TRBV6-2 or TRBV6-3 and TRBJ2-5; 12 bases fit TRBD2. The DNA end favors TRBJ2-1, so the J call may be wrong. Germline V gene sequence: CDR1 MNHEY, CDR2 SVGEGT. This CDR3 is built from 16 residues. In DNA form, the CDR3 reads TGTGCCAGCAGTTACTCGCTAGCGGGGGGGCCGGTGGAGCAGTTCTTC. This sequence encodes CASSYSLAGGPVEQFF.

The V call is TRBV6-5, the J call TRBJ1-1; D might be TRBD1 (6 bases). The germline V and J ends were trimmed by 2 bases and 0 bases, with 19 bases remaining between them. The CDR3 sequence is 18 residues long. Germline loops: CDR1 MNHEY, CDR2 SVGAGI. CDR3 nucleotide sequence: TGTGCCAGCAGTTACAGGGGGGTGGCAGGGGTCGTGAACACTGAAGCTTTCTTT. This gives the protein CASSYRGVAGVVNTEAFF.

This chain links TRBV6-6 with TRBJ2-2; a possible D gene is TRBD2 (6 bases). V lost 5 bases and J 4 bases, leaving 11 bases between the germline ends. Per germline, CDR1 MNHNY and CDR2 SVGAGI (reference sequence). The CDR3 spans 14 residues. CDR3 DNA sequence: TGTGCCAGCAGTCCTAGCGTCGGCACCGGGGAGCTGTTTTTT. It translates to CASSPSVGTGELFF.

This clonotype was seen a handful of times. The V and J genes are TRBV28 and TRBJ1-4; TRBD1 matches 8 bases. Looked up from germline, CDR1 is MDHEN and CDR2 is SYDVKM. CDR3 length equals 12 residues. J was trimmed by 10 bases and V by 5 bases; bases with no gene match: 3. CDR3 sequence (DNA): TGTGCCAGCAGTGAAACAGGGGGAAAACTGTTTTTT. It specifies CASSETGGKLFF. Variable domain in full (rest from reference TRBV28 and TRBJ1-4): DVKVTQSSRYLVKRTGEKVFLECVQDMDHENMFWYRQDPGLGLRLIYFSYDVKMKEKGDIPEGYSVSREKKERFSLILESASTNQTSMYLCASSETGGKLFFGSGTQLSVL.

This clonotype was recorded a few times. The chain employs TRBV10-3 and TRBJ2-5; the D gene is possibly TRBD2 (7 bases). Trimming cost V 3 bases and J 5 bases, with 13 bases left between them. There are 14 residues in the CDR3. Germline CDR1 ENHRY, CDR2 SYGVKD. The CDR3 is CAISDPGGLETQYF. In nucleotides, the CDR3 is TGTGCCATCAGTGATCCCGGGGGGCTTGAGACCCAGTACTTC.

This clonotype has more than one count but fewer than ten. The chain couples TRBV11-2 to TRBJ2-5; no clear D. There are 15 residues in the CDR3. V was shortened by 0 bases and J by 2 bases, with 10 bases between the two germline ends. The V gene's germline CDR1 is SGHAT and CDR2 FQNNGV. The CDR3 DNA follows: TGTGCCAGCAGCTTAGACCGGCGGCTTCAAGAGACCCAGTACTTC. Amino acids: CASSLDRRLQETQYF. Combining the CDR3 with reference TRBV11-2 and TRBJ2-5 gives the whole variable domain EAGVAQSPRYKIIEKRQSVAFWCNPISGHATLYWYQQILGQGPKLLIQFQNNGVVDDSQLPKDRFSAERLKGVDSTLKIQPAKLEDSAVYLCASSLDRRLQETQYFGPGTRLLVL.

This chain joins TRBV6-5 and TRBJ1-2; D is perhaps TRBD1 (6 bases). The CDR3 extends over 13 amino acids. V lost 6 bases and J 6 bases, leaving 14 bases between the germline ends. Germline V CDR1 and CDR2: MNHEY, SVGAGI. Here the CDR3 reads CASSNGGQNGYTF. The CDR3 DNA reads TGTGCCAGCAGCAACGGGGGGCAGAATGGCTACACCTTC.

The rearrangement links TRBV7-9 to TRBJ1-1; 10 bases agree with TRBD1. Germline V gene sequence: CDR1 SEHNR, CDR2 FQNEAQ (reference sequence). J was trimmed by 3 bases and V by 5 bases; bases with no gene match: 3. This CDR3 spans 14 amino acids. The CDR3 region has the DNA TGTGCCAGCAGCCAAGGACAGGGGGACACTGAAGCTTTCTTT. It translates to CASSQGQGDTEAFF.